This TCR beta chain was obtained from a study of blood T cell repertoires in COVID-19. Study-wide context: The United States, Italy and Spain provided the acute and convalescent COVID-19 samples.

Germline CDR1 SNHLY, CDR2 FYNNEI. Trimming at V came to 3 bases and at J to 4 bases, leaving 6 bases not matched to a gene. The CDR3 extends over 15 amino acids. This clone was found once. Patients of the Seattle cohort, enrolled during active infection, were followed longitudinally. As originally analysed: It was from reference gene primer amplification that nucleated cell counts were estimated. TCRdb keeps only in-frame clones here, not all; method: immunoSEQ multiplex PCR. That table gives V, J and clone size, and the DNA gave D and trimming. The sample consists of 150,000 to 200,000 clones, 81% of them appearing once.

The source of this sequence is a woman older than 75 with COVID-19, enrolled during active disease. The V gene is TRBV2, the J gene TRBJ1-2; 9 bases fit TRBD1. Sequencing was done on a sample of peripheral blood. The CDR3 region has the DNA TGTGCCAGCAGTGAGGTGGGGACAGGGTTCTATGGCTACACCTTC. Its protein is CASSEVGTGFYGYTF.